This TCR beta chain was sequenced for a study of shared clonotypes between healthy human individuals. Naive CD8 cells were CD45RO-negative, positively selected for CCR7, excluding terminally differentiated effector memory CD45RA+ cells. Method: immunoSEQ multiplex PCR; TCRdb's copy keeps in-frame clones and lacks some. The sample lists about 2 million clones, roughly 94% occurring once. Remarks on this clone: Its antigen is unknown.

Study results and caveats: Clonotypes shared by all four donors outscored non-shared clonotypes in generation probability.

The CDR3 runs to 13 residues. V lost 5 bases, J lost 3 bases, and 9 bases lay in between. Germline V gene data show CDR1 as SGHTA and CDR2 as FQGTGA. This rearrangement joins TRBV7-3 to TRBJ2-3; D ambiguous. Sequenced material: naive CD8+ T cells sorted from blood. The clonotype comes from a man aged 18 to 30 in good health. The DNA of the CDR3 is TGTGCCAGCAGCCCCGACTCTACAGATACGCAGTATTTT. Residues: CASSPDSTDTQYF.